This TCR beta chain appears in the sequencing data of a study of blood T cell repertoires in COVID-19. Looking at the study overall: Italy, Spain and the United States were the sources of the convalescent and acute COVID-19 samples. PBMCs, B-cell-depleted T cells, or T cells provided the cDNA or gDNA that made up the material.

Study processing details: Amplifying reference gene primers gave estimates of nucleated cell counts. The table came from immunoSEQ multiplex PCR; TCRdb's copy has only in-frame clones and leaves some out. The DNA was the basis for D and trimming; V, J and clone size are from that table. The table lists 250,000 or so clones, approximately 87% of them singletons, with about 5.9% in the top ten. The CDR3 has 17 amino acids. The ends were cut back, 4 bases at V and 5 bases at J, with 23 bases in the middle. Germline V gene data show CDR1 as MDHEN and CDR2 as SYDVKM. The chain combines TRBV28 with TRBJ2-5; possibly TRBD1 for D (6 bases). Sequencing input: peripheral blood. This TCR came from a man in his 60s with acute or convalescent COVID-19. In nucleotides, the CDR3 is TGTGCCAGCAGTTCTGGGGCGACAGGCCCACCTGAGGAGACCCAGTACTTC. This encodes CASSSGATGPPEETQYF. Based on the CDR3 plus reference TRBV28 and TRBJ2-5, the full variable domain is DVKVTQSSRYLVKRTGEKVFLECVQDMDHENMFWYRQDPGLGLRLIYFSYDVKMKEKGDIPEGYSVSREKKERFSLILESASTNQTSMYLCASSSGATGPPEETQYFGPGTRLLVL.